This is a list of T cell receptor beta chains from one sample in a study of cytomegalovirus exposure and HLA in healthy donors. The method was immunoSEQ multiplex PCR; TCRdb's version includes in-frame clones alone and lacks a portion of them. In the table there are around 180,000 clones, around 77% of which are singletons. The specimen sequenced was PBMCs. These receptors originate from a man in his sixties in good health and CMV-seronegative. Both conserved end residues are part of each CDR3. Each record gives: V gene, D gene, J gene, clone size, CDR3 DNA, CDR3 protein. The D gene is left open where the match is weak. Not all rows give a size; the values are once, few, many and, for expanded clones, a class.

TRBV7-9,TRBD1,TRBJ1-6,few,TGTGCCAGCAGCTTCGGGACAGCTCACCAGGGTCGTAATTCACCCCTCCACTTT,CASSFGTAHQGRNSPLHF
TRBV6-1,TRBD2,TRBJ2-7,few,TGTGCCAGCAGTGAACTGAATAGCGGGAGTCAGTACTTC,CASSELNSGSQYF
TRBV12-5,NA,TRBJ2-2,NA,TGTGCTAGTGGTCCCGAGGCGGCCACGAACACCGGGGAGCTGTTTTTT,CASGPEAATNTGELFF
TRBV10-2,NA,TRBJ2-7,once,TGCGCCAGCAGTGAGTCTTACTACGAGCAGTACTTC,CASSESYYEQYF
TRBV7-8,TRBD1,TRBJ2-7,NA,TGTGCCAGCAGCTTAGAGGGTCGGGACAGTATATACTACGAGCAGTACTTC,CASSLEGRDSIYYEQYF
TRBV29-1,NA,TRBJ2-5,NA,TGCAGCGTTGATAGCCAGGGGGAGACCCAGTACTTC,CSVDSQGETQYF
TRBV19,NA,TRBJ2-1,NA,TGTGCCAGTAGTATAGGTCCCCGGAGTGAGCAGTTCTTC,CASSIGPRSEQFF
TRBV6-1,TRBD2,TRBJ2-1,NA,TGTGCCAGTTCACTAGCGGGAGCAGTCGATGAGCAGTTCTTC,CASSLAGAVDEQFF
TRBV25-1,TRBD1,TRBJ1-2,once,TGTGCCAGCAGTCCCAGCCCCGGCCAGGGGGCACATGGCTACACCTTC,CASSPSPGQGAHGYTF
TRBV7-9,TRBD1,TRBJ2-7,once,TGTGCCAGCAGCTTGGGTGGGACAGGCAGCACAAATTCCTACGAGCAGTACTTC,CASSLGGTGSTNSYEQYF
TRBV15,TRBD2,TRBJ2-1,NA,TGTGCCACCAGCGGGACTAGCGGGGGGTACAATGAGCAGTTCTTC,CATSGTSGGYNEQFF
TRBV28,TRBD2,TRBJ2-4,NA,TGTGCCAGCAGTTCCCGGGACTACAAAAACATTCAGTACTTC,CASSSRDYKNIQYF
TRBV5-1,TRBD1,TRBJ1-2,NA,TGCGCCAGCAGCTGGGACAGTTCGAGCGGTGGCTACCCCTTC,CASSWDSSSGGYPF
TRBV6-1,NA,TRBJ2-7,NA,TGTGCCAGCAGTGAAGCGGGCAGGGGGGCCTACGAGCAGTACTTC,CASSEAGRGAYEQYF
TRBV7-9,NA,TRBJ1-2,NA,TGTTCCAGCAGCTTAGCCGAAGGAGATAACCTCTATGGCTACACCTTC,CSSSLAEGDNLYGYTF
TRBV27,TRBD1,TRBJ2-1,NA,TGTGCCAGCAGTTTAGGCTCGACAGGGTATTATGAGCAGTTCTTC,CASSLGSTGYYEQFF
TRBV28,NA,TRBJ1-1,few,TGTGCCAGCAGTCATGGACAGGAAGCTTTCTTT,CASSHGQEAFF
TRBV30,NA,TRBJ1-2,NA,TGTGCCTGGGGTCTTGGACAGACCCGGACCTTC,CAWGLGQTRTF
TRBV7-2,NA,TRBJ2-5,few,TGTGCCAGCAGCTTATATGGGCGGGGTGGGACTGAGACCCAGTACTTC,CASSLYGRGGTETQYF
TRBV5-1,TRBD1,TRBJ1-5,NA,TGCGCCAGCAGCAGGGGGACAGGGAGCAATCAGCCCCAGAATTTT,CASSRGTGSNQPQNF
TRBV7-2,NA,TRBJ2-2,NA,TGTGCCAGCAGCTTAGTCCCCTCGAACACCGGGGAGCTGTTTTTT,CASSLVPSNTGELFF
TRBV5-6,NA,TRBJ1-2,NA,TGTGCCAGCAGCTTGGGCCAGGTAAAGGGCTACACCTTC,CASSLGQVKGYTF
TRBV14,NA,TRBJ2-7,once,TGTGCCAGCAGCCCCCGAGAGGACCGGGAGTTCAATAACGAGCAGTACTTC,CASSPREDREFNNEQYF
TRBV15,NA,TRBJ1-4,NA,TGTGCCACCAGCAGAGATGGGGGGGGGCTCCGAGAAAAACTGTTTTTT,CATSRDGGGLREKLFF
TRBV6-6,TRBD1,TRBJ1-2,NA,TGTGCCAGCAGTTCCGACTCCGGACAGGCGATGTCCTACACCTTC,CASSSDSGQAMSYTF
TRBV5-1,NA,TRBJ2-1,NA,TGCGCCAGCACCCAATCACAAGGGGGCTACAATGAGCAGTTCTTC,CASTQSQGGYNEQFF
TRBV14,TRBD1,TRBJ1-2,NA,TGTGCCAGCAGCCTAACTCGACAGGGAAAGGGTGGCTACACCTTC,CASSLTRQGKGGYTF
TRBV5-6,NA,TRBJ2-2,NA,TGTGCCAGCACCCCATGGGGGCGAACCGGGGAGCTGTTTTTT,CASTPWGRTGELFF
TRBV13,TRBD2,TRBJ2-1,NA,TGTGCCAGCAGCTTACAGCGGGACTCCTACAATGAGCAGTTCTTC,CASSLQRDSYNEQFF
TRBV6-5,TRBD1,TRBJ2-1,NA,TGTGCCAGCAGTTACTCTGGGACAGGAGCCGACAATGAGCAGTTCTTC,CASSYSGTGADNEQFF
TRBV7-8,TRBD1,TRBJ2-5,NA,TGTGCCAGCAGCGGTTGGACAGGGCCACAAGAGACCCAGTACTTC,CASSGWTGPQETQYF
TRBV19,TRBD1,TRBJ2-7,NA,TGTGCCAGTAGAGGTCCCGGACAGGGGGTTCGGGAGCAGTACTTC,CASRGPGQGVREQYF
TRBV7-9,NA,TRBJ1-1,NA,TGTGCCAGCAGCTTAGAAGACAGTTCTGAAGCTTTCTTT,CASSLEDSSEAFF
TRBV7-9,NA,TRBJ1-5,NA,TGTGCCAGCAGCTTAGGCAGTCCGACAAATCAGCCCCAGAATTTT,CASSLGSPTNQPQNF
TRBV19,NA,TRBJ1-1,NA,TGTGCCAGTAGTACCGGGACAAAAAGGGCCACTGAAGCTTTCTTT,CASSTGTKRATEAFF
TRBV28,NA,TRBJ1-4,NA,TGTGCCAGCAGTTCCTCCTTCGGGGGGATGACTAATGAAAAACTGTTTTTT,CASSSSFGGMTNEKLFF